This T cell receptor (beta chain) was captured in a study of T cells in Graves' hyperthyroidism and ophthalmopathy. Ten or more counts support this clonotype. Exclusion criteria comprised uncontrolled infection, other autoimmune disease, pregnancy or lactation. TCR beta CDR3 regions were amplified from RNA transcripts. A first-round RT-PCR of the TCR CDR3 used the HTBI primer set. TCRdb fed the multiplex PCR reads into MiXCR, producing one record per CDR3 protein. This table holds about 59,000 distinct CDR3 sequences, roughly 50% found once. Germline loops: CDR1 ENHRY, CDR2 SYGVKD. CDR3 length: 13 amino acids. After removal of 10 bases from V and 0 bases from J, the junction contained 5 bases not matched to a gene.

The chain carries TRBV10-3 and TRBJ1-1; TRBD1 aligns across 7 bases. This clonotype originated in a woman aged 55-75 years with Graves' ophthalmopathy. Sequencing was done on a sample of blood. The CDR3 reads CATRQGLNTEAFF. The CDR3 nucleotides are TGTGCCACCAGACAGGGACTGAACACTGAAGCTTTCTTT.